This entry describes one T cell receptor (beta chain). Its specificity is not known. The CDR3 runs to 16 residues. Trimming at V came to 2 bases and at J to 2 bases, leaving 9 bases not matched to a gene. Germline V gives CDR1 SGDLS, CDR2 YYNGEE. The source of the sample is a study of OX40 agonist ivuxolimab in advanced cancers. The overall study: Having had anti-PD-1, anti-PD-L1 or anti-CTLA-4 therapy before was allowed, and approximately 40% had some. General study findings and limits: Patients with a partial response at 0.1-3.0 mg/kg had among the lowest clonal expansion.

Libraries were prepared by immunoSEQ multiplex PCR; TCRdb keeps only in-frame clonotypes and omits some of them. The sample shows approximately 20,000 clones, 80% to 90% of them seen only once. The sequence was obtained from an adult with an advanced solid tumor such as melanoma, head and neck, liver or kidney cancer. The rearrangement links TRBV9 to TRBJ2-7; 8 bases agree with TRBD2. This sample comprised CD4+ or CD8+ T cells sorted from blood, obtained in a trial of the OX40 agonist ivuxolimab. This CDR3 reads CASSVDPGLGTYEQYF. In DNA form, the CDR3 reads TGTGCCAGCAGCGTGGACCCGGGACTAGGGACCTACGAGCAGTACTTC.